These 17 T cell receptor beta chains were sequenced from one sample in a study of shared clonotypes between healthy human individuals. Profiling relied on immunoSEQ multiplex PCR, and the TCRdb table lists in-frame clones only, not all of them. Among around 1.9 million clones, just under 95% were seen once, and the ten largest hold over 1.5%. Terminally differentiated effector memory CD45RA+ cells were excluded by CCR7 positive selection of CD45RO-negative cells. The sequenced material came from naive CD8+ T cells from PBMCs. The receptors come from a man aged 18 to 30 in good health. Some clones in this sample may be carry-over from other donors' samples.

This rearrangement joins TRBV28 to TRBJ2-3; TRBD2 matches at 9 bases. This CDR3 spans 17 amino acids. The V gene's germline CDR1 is MDHEN and CDR2 SYDVKM. V shed 3 bases, J shed 4 bases, and the junction held 11 bases outside the gene matches. CDR3 bases: TGTGCCAGCAGTTTCGAAATCTTTAGCGGGAGATCAGATACGCAGTATTTT. It specifies CASSFEIFSGRSDTQYF.

The chain employs TRBV7-9 and TRBJ1-2; TRBD1 matches at 8 bases. This CDR3 comprises 15 residues. Germline V gene lookup returns CDR1 SEHNR and CDR2 FQNEAQ (reference sequence). Losses at the gene ends were 0 bases for V and 5 bases for J; bases not matched to a gene: 5. The CDR3 region is CASSLAAGGHYGYTF. The CDR3 DNA follows: TGTGCCAGCAGCTTAGCCGCAGGGGGCCATTATGGCTACACCTTC.

J is TRBJ1-1 and V is TRBV11-2, with D possibly TRBD1 on 5 matching bases. The V and J ends lost 5 bases and 7 bases respectively, with 11 bases between them. Germline values: CDR1 SGHAT, CDR2 FQNNGV. The CDR3 totals 12 residues. The CDR3, as DNA: TGTGCCAGCAGCCAAGGGGAAGATGAAGCTTTCTTT. This encodes CASSQGEDEAFF.

The chain is built from TRBV6-1 and TRBJ2-7, with D unclear. Trimming removed 1 base at V and 5 bases at J, with 21 bases between. Germline V gene data show CDR1 as MNHNS and CDR2 as SASEGT. The CDR3 is 17 residues long. For the CDR3, the DNA is TGTGCCAGCAGTGAAGTGGGCATCGGGCTGTCGTTCAACGAGCAGTACTTC. Translated: CASSEVGIGLSFNEQYF.

The genes are TRBV10-2 and TRBJ2-2; D gene ambiguous. The germline CDR1 and CDR2 sequences are WSHSY and SAAADI. V was pared by 7 bases and J by 6 bases, with 9 bases between. The CDR3 extends over 12 amino acids. The CDR3 sequence: CASNEGSGELFF. CDR3 DNA sequence: TGCGCCAGCAACGAAGGATCCGGGGAGCTGTTTTTT.

The chain recombines TRBV5-6 with TRBJ1-4, with 10 bases lining up with TRBD1. This CDR3 is built from 14 residues. CDR1 SGHDT and CDR2 YYEEEE come from the germline V gene. The junction had 7 bases not matched to a gene; V was cut back by 4 bases and J by 10 bases. CDR3 bases: TGTGCCAGCAGCCCCGGGACAGGGGTTGTAAAACTGTTTTTT. The encoded protein is CASSPGTGVVKLFF. Together with reference TRBV5-6 and TRBJ1-4, the CDR3 gives the full variable domain: DAGVTQSPTHLIKTRGQQVTLRCSPKSGHDTVSWYQQALGQGPQFIFQYYEEEERQRGNFPDRFSGHQFPNYSSELNVNALLLGDSALYLCASSPGTGVVKLFFGSGTQLSVL.

This chain uses TRBV9 with TRBJ1-3; 8 bases are a match to TRBD1. The CDR3 extends over 15 amino acids. The V gene end was trimmed by 4 bases and the J gene end by 4 bases; junction bases not matched to a gene: 7. Germline V gives CDR1 SGDLS, CDR2 YYNGEE. The CDR3 loop reads CASSIPRQGGNTIYF. The CDR3 nucleotides read TGTGCCAGCAGCATACCTCGACAGGGGGGAAACACCATATATTTT.

CDR3 nucleotides: TGTGCCAGCAGCCCACAGAGCGGGAGGAGTTCAGGCGAGCAGTACTTC. Its protein is CASSPQSGRSSGEQYF. V usage is TRBV9 and J usage is TRBJ2-7; 9 bases map to TRBD2. V gave up 4 bases and J gave up 6 bases; unmatched junction bases: 14. The germline gives CDR1 SGDLS, CDR2 YYNGEE. This CDR3 is 16 amino acids long.

The rearrangement joins TRBV4-2 to TRBJ2-3; the match to TRBD2 covers 8 bases. This CDR3 spans 18 amino acids. Germline V gene lookup returns CDR1 LGHNA and CDR2 YNFKEQ. V shed 3 bases, J shed 0 bases, and the junction held 11 bases outside the gene matches. The CDR3 sequence: CASSQGLRVAGSTDTQYF. The CDR3 DNA sequence: TGTGCCAGCAGCCAGGGCCTGAGGGTAGCGGGAAGCACAGATACGCAGTATTTT.

This clone came up once. This rearrangement joins TRBV6-1 to TRBJ2-7, with D hard to call. This CDR3 is 15 amino acids long. V lost 2 bases and J lost 0, with 11 bases in between. Germline V gene data show CDR1 as MNHNS and CDR2 as SASEGT. The CDR3 bases are TGTGCCAGCAGTGAATTAGTACAGCCCTCCTACGAGCAGTACTTC. Encoded protein: CASSELVQPSYEQYF.

The chain recombines TRBV28 with TRBJ1-5; D unresolved. Trimming left V 1 base short and J 6 bases short, with 7 bases between. CDR3 length: 13 residues. The germline V gene has CDR1 MDHEN and CDR2 SYDVKM. CDR3 amino acids: CASSLSWIQPQHF. The CDR3 bases are TGTGCCAGCAGTTTATCCTGGATTCAGCCCCAGCATTTT.

Notes on this clone: Other DNA sequences of this sample code for an identical CDR3. This chain links TRBV27 with TRBJ2-7; D gene uncertain. V lost 3 bases and J lost 6, with 9 bases in between. The germline V gene encodes CDR1 MNHEY and CDR2 SMNVEV (reference sequence). This CDR3 is built from 12 residues. Here the CDR3 reads CASSLGVGEQYF. As DNA, the CDR3 is TGTGCCAGCAGTTTGGGTGTTGGCGAGCAGTACTTC.

The gene calls are TRBV7-9 and TRBJ2-1; TRBD2 agrees at 7 bases. V shed 5 bases, J shed 6 bases, and the junction held 10 bases outside the gene matches. The CDR3 is made up of 15 amino acids. Germline assignment: CDR1 SEHNR and CDR2 FQNEAQ (reference sequence). The CDR3 bases are TGTGCCAGCAGCCCGAGACTAGCTTTTTCCAATGAGCAGTTCTTC. This codes for CASSPRLAFSNEQFF. Looking up the rest from reference TRBV7-9 and TRBJ2-1 gives the full variable domain: DTGVSQNPRHKITKRGQNVTFRCDPISEHNRLYWYRQTLGQGPEFLTYFQNEAQLEKSRLLSDRFSAERPKGSFSTLEIQRTEQGDSAMYLCASSPRLAFSNEQFFGPGTRLTVL.

This clone has only one observation. At the DNA level, this CDR3 is encoded by other sequences in the same sample as well. The chain carries TRBV5-1 and TRBJ2-7; D call uncertain. Trimming removed 0 bases at V and 2 bases at J, with 9 bases between. CDR1 SGHRS and CDR2 YFSETQ come from the germline V gene. The CDR3 spans 14 residues. The CDR3 nucleotides read TGCGCCAGCAGCTTGGGGTCGGGTGCCTACGAGCAGTACTTC. It encodes CASSLGSGAYEQYF.

The chain links TRBV29-1 to TRBJ2-1, with D possibly matching TRBD1 (6 bases). Per germline, CDR1 SQVTM and CDR2 ANQGSEA. Trimming removed 7 bases from V and 1 base from J, with 20 bases in between. This CDR3 region has 16 residues. CDR3 residues: CSAWGPEKFSYNEQFF. The CDR3 DNA reads as TGCAGCGCCTGGGGGCCAGAAAAATTTTCCTACAATGAGCAGTTCTTC.

A single count supports this clone. The chain uses TRBV7-2 and TRBJ2-5; the D gene could be TRBD1 or TRBD2 (5 bases each). This CDR3 contains 15 residues. Germline V lookup: CDR1 SGHTA, CDR2 FQGNSA. For the CDR3, the DNA is TGTGCTTCTAACCTTCTCCGGGGCTCGGGAGAGACCCAGTACTTC. Its protein is CASNLLRGSGETQYF. The full variable domain, with the rest looked up from reference TRBV7-2 and TRBJ2-5, is GAGVSQSPSNKVTEKGKDVELRCDPISGHTALYWYRQSLGQGLEFLIYFQGNSAPDKSGLPSDRFSAERTGGSVSTLTIQRTQQEDSAVYLCASNLLRGSGETQYFGPGTRLLVL.

The chain links TRBV10-3 to TRBJ2-7; tentative D call: TRBD2 (6 bases). The CDR3 runs 13 residues. Trimming took off 11 bases at V and 0 bases at J, with 14 bases between the two ends. Per germline, CDR1 ENHRY and CDR2 SYGVKD. CDR3 sequence (DNA): TGTGCCTCCCGAGACGGGAGCTCCTACGAGCAGTACTTC. Protein product: CASRDGSSYEQYF.